This T cell receptor beta chain was profiled in a study of blood T cell repertoires in COVID-19. Study at large: Sites across the United States, Italy and Spain contributed samples from acute and convalescent COVID-19. T cells, B-cell-depleted T cells, or PBMCs provided the cDNA or gDNA that served as material.

This table comes from immunoSEQ multiplex PCR, and its TCRdb copy is limited to in-frame clones, with some not included. Of tens of thousands of clones in the sample, more than 70% were seen once. The V and J ends lost 1 base and 0 bases, in that order; junction bases with no gene match: 6. Germline V gene lookup returns CDR1 MGHRA and CDR2 YSYEKL. This CDR3 has 18 amino acids. The clonotype was recovered from a man aged 50 or older with active COVID-19. The sequenced material came from peripheral blood. The V call is TRBV4-1, the J call TRBJ2-1; 10 nucleotides agree with TRBD2. This CDR3 is CASSQVVAGGRSYNEQFF. For the CDR3, the DNA is TGCGCCAGCAGCCAAGTCGTAGCGGGGGGCCGCTCCTACAATGAGCAGTTCTTC.